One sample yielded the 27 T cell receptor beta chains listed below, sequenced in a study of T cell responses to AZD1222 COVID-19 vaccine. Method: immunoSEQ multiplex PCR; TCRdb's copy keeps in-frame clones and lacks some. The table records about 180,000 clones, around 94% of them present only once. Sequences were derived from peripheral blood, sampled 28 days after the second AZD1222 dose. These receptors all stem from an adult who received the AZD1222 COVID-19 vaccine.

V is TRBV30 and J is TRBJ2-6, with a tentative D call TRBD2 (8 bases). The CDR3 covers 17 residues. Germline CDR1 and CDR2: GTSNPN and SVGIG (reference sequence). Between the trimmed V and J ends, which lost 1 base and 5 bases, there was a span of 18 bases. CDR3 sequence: CAWSGTSGGGWANVLTF. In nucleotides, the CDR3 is TGTGCCTGGAGTGGTACTAGCGGAGGGGGCTGGGCCAACGTCCTGACTTTC.

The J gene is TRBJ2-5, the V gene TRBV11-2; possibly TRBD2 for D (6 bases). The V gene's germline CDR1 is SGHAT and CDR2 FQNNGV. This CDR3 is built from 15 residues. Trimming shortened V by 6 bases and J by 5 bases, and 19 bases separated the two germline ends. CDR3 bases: TGTGCCAGCAGGCCCTGGTGGGGAGGTGGGGAGACCCAGTACTTC. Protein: CASRPWWGGGETQYF.

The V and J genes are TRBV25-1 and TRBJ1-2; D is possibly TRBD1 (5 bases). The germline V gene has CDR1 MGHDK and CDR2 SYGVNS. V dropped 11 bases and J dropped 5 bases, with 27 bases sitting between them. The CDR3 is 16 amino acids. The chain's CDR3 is CASGGDLNFPLYGYTF. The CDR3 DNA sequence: TGTGCCTCCGGGGGGGACCTTAATTTCCCTCTTTATGGCTACACCTTC.

The CDR3 sequence: CASNEGVRRNEKLFF. In DNA, the CDR3 is TGTGCCAGTAACGAGGGGGTACGGCGTAATGAAAAACTGTTTTTT. The chain links TRBV19 to TRBJ1-4; weak D call: TRBD1 (6 bases). V was trimmed by 7 bases and J by 4 bases, leaving 16 bases between them. Germline CDR1 reads LNHDA; CDR2 reads SQIVND (reference sequence). This CDR3 comprises 15 residues.

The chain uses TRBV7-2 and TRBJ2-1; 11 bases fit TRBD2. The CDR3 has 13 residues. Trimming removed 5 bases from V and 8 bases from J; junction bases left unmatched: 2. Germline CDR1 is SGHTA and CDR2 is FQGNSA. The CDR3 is CASSKLAGDEQFF. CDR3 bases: TGTGCCAGCAGCAAACTAGCGGGGGATGAGCAGTTCTTC.

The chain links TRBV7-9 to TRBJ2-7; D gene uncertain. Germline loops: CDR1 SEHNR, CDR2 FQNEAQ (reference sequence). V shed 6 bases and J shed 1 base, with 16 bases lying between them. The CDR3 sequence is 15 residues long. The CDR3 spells CASSSIPGPSYEQYF. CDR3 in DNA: TGTGCCAGCAGTAGTATTCCGGGCCCTTCCTACGAGCAGTACTTC. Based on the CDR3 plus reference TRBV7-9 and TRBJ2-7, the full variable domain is DTGVSQNPRHKITKRGQNVTFRCDPISEHNRLYWYRQTLGQGPEFLTYFQNEAQLEKSRLLSDRFSAERPKGSFSTLEIQRTEQGDSAMYLCASSSIPGPSYEQYFGPGTRLTVT.

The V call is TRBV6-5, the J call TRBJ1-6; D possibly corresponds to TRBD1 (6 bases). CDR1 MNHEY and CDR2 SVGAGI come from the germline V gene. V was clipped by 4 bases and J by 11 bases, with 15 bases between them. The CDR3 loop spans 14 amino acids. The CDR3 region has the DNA TGTGCCAGCAGTTTTCCGGGGGGCAGGACACCCCTCCACTTT. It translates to CASSFPGGRTPLHF.

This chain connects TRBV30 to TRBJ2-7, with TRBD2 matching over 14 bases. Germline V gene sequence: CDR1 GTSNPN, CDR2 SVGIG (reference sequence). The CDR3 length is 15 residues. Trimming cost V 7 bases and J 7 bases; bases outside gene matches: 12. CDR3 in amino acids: CASKNGLAGGYEQYF. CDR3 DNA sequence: TGTGCCTCCAAAAACGGACTAGCGGGAGGTTATGAGCAGTACTTC.

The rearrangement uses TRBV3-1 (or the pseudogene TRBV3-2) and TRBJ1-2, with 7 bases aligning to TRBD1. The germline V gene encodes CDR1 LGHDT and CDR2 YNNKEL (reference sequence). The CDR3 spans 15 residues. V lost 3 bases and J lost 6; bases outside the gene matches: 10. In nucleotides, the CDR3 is TGTGCCAGCAGCCAGCAACGGGCCAGGGGGGATGGCTACACCTTC. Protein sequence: CASSQQRARGDGYTF.

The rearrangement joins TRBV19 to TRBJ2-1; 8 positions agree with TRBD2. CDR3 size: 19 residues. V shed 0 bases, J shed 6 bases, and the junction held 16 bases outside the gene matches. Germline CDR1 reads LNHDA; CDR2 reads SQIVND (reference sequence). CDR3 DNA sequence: TGTGCCAGTAGTATAGATGGGCCCGGGGTTGCGGGAGGCCTCAATGAGCAGTTCTTC. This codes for CASSIDGPGVAGGLNEQFF. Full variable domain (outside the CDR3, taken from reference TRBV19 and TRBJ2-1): DGGITQSPKYLFRKEGQNVTLSCEQNLNHDAMYWYRQDPGQGLRLIYYSQIVNDFQKGDIAEGYSVSREKKESFPLTVTSAQKNPTAFYLCASSIDGPGVAGGLNEQFFGPGTRLTVL.

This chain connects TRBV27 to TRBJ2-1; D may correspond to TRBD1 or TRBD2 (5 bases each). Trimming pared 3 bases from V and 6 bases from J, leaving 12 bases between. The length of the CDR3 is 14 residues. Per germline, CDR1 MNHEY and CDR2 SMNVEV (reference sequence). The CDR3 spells CASSFPGPGNEQFF. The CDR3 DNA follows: TGTGCCAGCAGTTTTCCGGGACCAGGCAATGAGCAGTTCTTC.

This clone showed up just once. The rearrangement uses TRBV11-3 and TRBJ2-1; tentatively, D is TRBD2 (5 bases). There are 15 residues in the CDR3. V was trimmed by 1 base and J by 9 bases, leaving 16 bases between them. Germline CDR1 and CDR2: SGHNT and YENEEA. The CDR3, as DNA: TGTGCCAGCAGCTTAGGGAGGTTTGAAGTTGGTGAGCAGTTCTTC. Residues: CASSLGRFEVGEQFF.

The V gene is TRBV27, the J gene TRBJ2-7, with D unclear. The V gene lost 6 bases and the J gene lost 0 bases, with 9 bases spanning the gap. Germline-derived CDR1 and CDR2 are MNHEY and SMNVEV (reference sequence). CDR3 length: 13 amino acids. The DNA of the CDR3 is TGTGCCAGCAGCCGGATCGTCTCCTACGAGCAGTACTTC. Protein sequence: CASSRIVSYEQYF.

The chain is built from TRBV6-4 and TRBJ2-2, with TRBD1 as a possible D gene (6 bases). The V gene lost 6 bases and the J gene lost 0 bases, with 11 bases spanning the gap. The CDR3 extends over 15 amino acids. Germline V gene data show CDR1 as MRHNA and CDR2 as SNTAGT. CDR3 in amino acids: CASRSQGPNTGELFF. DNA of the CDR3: TGTGCCAGCAGGAGTCAGGGGCCGAACACCGGGGAGCTGTTTTTT.

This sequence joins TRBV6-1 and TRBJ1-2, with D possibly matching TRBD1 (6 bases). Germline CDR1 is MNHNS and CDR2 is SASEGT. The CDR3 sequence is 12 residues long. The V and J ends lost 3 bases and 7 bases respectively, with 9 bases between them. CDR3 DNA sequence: TGTGCCAGCAGTGAGGACAGATTTGGCTACACCTTC. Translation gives CASSEDRFGYTF.

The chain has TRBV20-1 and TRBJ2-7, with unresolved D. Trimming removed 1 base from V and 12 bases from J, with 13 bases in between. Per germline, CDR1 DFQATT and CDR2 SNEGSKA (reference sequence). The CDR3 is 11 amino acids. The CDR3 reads CSARVIEQAYF. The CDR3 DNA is TGCAGTGCTAGAGTAATCGAACAAGCGTACTTC.

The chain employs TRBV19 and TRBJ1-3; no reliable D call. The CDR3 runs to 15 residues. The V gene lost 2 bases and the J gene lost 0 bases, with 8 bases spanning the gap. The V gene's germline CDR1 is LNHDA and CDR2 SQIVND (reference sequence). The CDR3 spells CASSINLDSGNTIYF. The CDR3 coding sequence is TGTGCCAGTAGTATAAATTTGGACTCTGGAAACACCATATATTTT.

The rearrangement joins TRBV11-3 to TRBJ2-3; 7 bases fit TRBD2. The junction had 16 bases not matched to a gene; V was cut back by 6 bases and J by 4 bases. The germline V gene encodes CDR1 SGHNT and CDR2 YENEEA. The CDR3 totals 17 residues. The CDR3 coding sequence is TGTGCCAGCAGTGAAGTCGCTACGAGCGGGGTCTCAGATACGCAGTATTTT. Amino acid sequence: CASSEVATSGVSDTQYF.

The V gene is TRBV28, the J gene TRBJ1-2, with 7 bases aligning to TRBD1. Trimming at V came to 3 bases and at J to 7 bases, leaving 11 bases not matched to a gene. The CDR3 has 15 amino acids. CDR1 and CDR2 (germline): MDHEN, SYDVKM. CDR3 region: CASSFREGTVVGYTF. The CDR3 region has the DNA TGTGCCAGCAGTTTTAGGGAAGGGACAGTCGTTGGCTACACCTTC.

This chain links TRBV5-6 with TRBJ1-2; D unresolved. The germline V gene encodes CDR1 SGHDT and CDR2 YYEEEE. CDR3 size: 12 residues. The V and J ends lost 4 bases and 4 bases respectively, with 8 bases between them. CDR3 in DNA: TGTGCCAGCAGCCTGGAGACCTATGGCTACACCTTC. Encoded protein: CASSLETYGYTF.

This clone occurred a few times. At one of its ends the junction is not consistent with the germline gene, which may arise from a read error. The CDR3 bases are TGTGCCAGCAGCAGCCGGCCCAGGGACACCGGTGGTTCCTTT. Amino acids: CASSSRPRDTGGSF. The genes are TRBV7-2 and TRBJ1-1; TRBD1 might be the D (6 bases). Per germline, CDR1 SGHTA and CDR2 FQGNSA. The CDR3 extends over 14 amino acids.

The CDR3 region is CASSQWYKESVATNEKLFF. The CDR3, as DNA: TGCGCCAGCAGCCAATGGTATAAGGAATCGGTTGCAACTAATGAAAAACTGTTTTTT. The V and J genes are TRBV4-3 and TRBJ1-4; D is unresolved. The CDR3 is made up of 19 amino acids. CDR1 is LGHNA, CDR2 YSLEER, per germline. Trimming removed 2 bases from V and 0 bases from J, with 19 bases in between.

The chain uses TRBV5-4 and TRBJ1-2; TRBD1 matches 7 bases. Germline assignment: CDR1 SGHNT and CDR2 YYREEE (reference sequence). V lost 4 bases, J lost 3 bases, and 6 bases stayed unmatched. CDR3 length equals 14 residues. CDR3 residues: CASSARDSHYGYTF. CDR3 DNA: TGTGCCAGCAGCGCCCGGGACAGCCACTATGGCTACACCTTC.

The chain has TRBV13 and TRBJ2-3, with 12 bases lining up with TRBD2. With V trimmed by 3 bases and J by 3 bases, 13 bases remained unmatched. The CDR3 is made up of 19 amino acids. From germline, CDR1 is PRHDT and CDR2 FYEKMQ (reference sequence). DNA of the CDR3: TGTGCCAGCAGCTTGACAACTAGACTAGCGGGAGAAGTGACAGATACGCAGTATTTT. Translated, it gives CASSLTTRLAGEVTDTQYF.

CDR3 coding DNA: TGTGCCAGTAACATGGGGGAGGGTAATGAGCAGTTCTTC. It yields the protein CASNMGEGNEQFF. The V gene is TRBV19, the J gene TRBJ2-1, with 7 bases fitting TRBD2. Germline lookup yields CDR1 LNHDA and CDR2 SQIVND (reference sequence). Trimming removed 7 bases from V and 7 bases from J; junction bases left unmatched: 7. The CDR3 is made up of 13 amino acids.

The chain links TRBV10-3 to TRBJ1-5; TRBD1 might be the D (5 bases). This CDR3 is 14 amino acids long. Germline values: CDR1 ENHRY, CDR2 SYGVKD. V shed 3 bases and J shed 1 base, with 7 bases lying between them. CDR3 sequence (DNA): TGTGCCATCAGTGACAGGGTGAGCAATCAGCCCCAGCATTTT. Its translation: CAISDRVSNQPQHF.

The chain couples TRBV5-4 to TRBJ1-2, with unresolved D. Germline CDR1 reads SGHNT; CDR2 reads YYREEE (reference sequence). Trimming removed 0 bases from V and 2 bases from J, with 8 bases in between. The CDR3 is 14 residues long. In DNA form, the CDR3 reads TGTGCCAGCAGCTTGGGCAGGACCAACTATGGCTACACCTTC. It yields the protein CASSLGRTNYGYTF.